This T cell receptor beta chain originates from a study of CD8+ T cells in alopecia areata. The CDR3 sequence is 15 residues long. V lost 7 bases to trimming and J lost 5 bases, with 17 bases between them. The germline gives CDR1 SNHLY, CDR2 FYNNEI. This clone has just a few counts. Its antigen is as yet unknown. Study-wide findings and caveats: It was lesional scalp, especially alopecia totalis/universalis, that showed higher clonality than normal scalp.

Reverse transcription of extracted RNA yielded cDNA, which provided the sequencing template. TCRdb's copy holds only in-frame clones and misses some; the assay was immunoSEQ multiplex PCR. The sample yields over 50,000 clones, approximately 43% seen once. The input for sequencing was CD8+ T cells sorted from blood, taken at week 0. The clonotype was recovered from a human donor with alopecia areata. The chain recombines TRBV2 with TRBJ2-2; no reliable D call. CDR3: CASNFKGFGTGELFF. CDR3 nucleotide sequence: TGTGCCAGCAATTTTAAGGGCTTCGGGACCGGGGAGCTGTTTTTT.